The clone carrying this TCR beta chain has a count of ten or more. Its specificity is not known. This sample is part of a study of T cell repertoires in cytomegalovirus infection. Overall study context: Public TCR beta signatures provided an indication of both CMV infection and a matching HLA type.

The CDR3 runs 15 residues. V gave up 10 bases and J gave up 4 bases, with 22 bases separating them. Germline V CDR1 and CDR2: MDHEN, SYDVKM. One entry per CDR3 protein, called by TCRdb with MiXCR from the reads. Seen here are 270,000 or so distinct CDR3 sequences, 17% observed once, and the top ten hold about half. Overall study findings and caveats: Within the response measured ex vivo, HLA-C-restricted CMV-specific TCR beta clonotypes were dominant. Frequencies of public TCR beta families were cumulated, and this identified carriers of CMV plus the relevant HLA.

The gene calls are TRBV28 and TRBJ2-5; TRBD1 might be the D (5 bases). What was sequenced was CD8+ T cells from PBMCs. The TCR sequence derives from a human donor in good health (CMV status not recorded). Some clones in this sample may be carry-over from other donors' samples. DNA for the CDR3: TGTGCCACCTCACCGCTAGACAGTATGTCAGAGACCCAGTACTTC. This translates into CATSPLDSMSETQYF. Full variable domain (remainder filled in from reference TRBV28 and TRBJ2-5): DVKVTQSSRYLVKRTGEKVFLECVQDMDHENMFWYRQDPGLGLRLIYFSYDVKMKEKGDIPEGYSVSREKKERFSLILESASTNQTSMYLCATSPLDSMSETQYFGPGTRLLVL.